This is a list of T cell receptor beta chains from one sample in a study of CD8+ T cells in alopecia areata. Sequenced by immunoSEQ multiplex PCR; TCRdb stores in-frame clones only, minus some. The sample shows 180,000 or so clones, 55% to 70% of them seen only once. The sample here was CD4+ T cells sorted from blood, taken at week 24, from a patient treated with tofacitinib. The source is a human donor with alopecia areata. Both conserved end residues are trimmed from each CDR3.

V	J	CDR3
TRBV18	TRBJ2-5	ASSPPGRDRVETQY
TRBV30	TRBJ2-3	AWSDRVTDTQY
TRBV27	TRBJ2-1	ASSISDLNEQF
TRBV29-1	TRBJ2-5	SVEDLQGDQETQY
TRBV30	TRBJ2-7	AWEDRGRIYEQY
TRBV18	TRBJ2-7	ATRVQGAGDEQY
TRBV7-3	TRBJ1-2	ASSPRQGYGYT
TRBV7-2	TRBJ2-1	ASSFSGRQNNEQF
TRBV29-1	TRBJ1-2	SVDFRAGYT
TRBV28	TRBJ1-2	ASSSGTRVRGYT
TRBV7-2	TRBJ2-7	ASSLLARAHEQY
TRBV25-1	TRBJ1-2	ASSPGGGYT
TRBV30	TRBJ2-7	AWIPGQGYEQY
TRBV19	TRBJ2-7	ASSGTMSSYEQY
TRBV30	TRBJ1-1	ACQSVMRGTEAF
TRBV4-3	TRBJ1-6	ASSQGKGRTSPLH
TRBV18	TRBJ2-1	ASSLQLAASYNEQF
TRBV6-1	TRBJ2-1	ASSEVPMNSYNEQF
TRBV20-1	TRBJ1-5	SARVGQPQH
TRBV6-5	TRBJ2-3	ASNRGSGDTQY
TRBV30	TRBJ2-5	AWNRDLNKETQY
TRBV2	TRBJ2-7	ASRAGTQGEQY
TRBV2	TRBJ2-5	ASSSDRAEGETQY
TRBV6-5	TRBJ2-5	ASSDGTGQTQY
TRBV19	TRBJ2-6	ASGWSRVWGANVLT
TRBV29-1	TRBJ1-4	SVGGGEKLF
TRBV2	TRBJ2-1	ASSEEGAGTEQF
TRBV28	TRBJ2-5	ASSFYGQGQETQY
TRBV2	TRBJ1-2	ASSEMGHGYT
TRBV19	TRBJ2-7	ASSTGSAYEQY
TRBV5-1	TRBJ2-2	ASSLGGPSGELF
TRBV30	TRBJ2-5	AWSLSLGTQY
TRBV28	TRBJ2-7	ASSFTGGGYEQY
TRBV11-1	TRBJ2-7	ASRTAYEQY
TRBV6-1	TRBJ1-1	AITPTAGRGGEAF
TRBV9	TRBJ2-5	ASSVTWSDTQY
TRBV7-7	TRBJ2-5	ASSLFGGAPPETQY
TRBV2	TRBJ1-2	ASRDRESSYGYT
TRBV30	TRBJ1-2	AWSGPGGRT
TRBV2	TRBJ2-7	ASRLQTSGGALEQY
TRBV6-5	TRBJ2-1	ASSYSFSGSYNEQF
TRBV5-6	TRBJ2-7	ASSFAYRDRSSYEQY
TRBV9	TRBJ2-5	ASSAHLSSPETQY
TRBV5-4	TRBJ1-2	ASSLQGPNYGYT
TRBV7-9	TRBJ2-2	ASSPPYRGTGELF